The present TCR beta chain was sequenced within a study of T cell repertoires in cytomegalovirus infection. Study background: Researchers turned to recently identified HLA-C-restricted CMV epitopes as well as well-studied HLA-B-restricted ones. Points from the study as a whole: In two of eight donors, the top clonotype was HLA-C-restricted CMV-specific.

With respect to this clonotype: Its antigen is unidentified.

The CDR3 runs 17 residues. Trimming removed 5 bases from V and 3 bases from J; junction bases left unmatched: 13. The germline CDR1 and CDR2 sequences are SEHNR and FQNEAQ (reference sequence). TCRdb recomputed calls from the reads with MiXCR, one row per CDR3 protein. The sample lists approximately 1,000,000 distinct CDR3 sequences; about a third were seen once. The sequenced sample was cultured CD8+ T cells from PBMCs, obtained from culture after CMV antigen stimulation. This sequence was found in a human donor in good health (CMV status not recorded). Some clones in this sample may be carry-over from other donors' samples. The chain uses TRBV7-9 and TRBJ2-1; 7 positions agree with TRBD2. CDR3 protein: CASSIPGGPALYNEQFF. The CDR3 coding sequence is TGTGCCAGCAGCATTCCGGGGGGACCCGCCCTCTACAATGAGCAGTTCTTC.